These 9 T cell receptor beta chains share one sample of origin, sequenced in a study of OX40 agonist ivuxolimab in advanced cancers. Clones were sequenced by immunoSEQ multiplex PCR, and TCRdb holds only the in-frame ones, with some missing. The sample includes 35,000 to 45,000 clones, about 88% seen only once; the top ten take about 13%. Material: CD4+ or CD8+ T cells sorted from blood, obtained in a trial of the OX40 agonist ivuxolimab. The receptors were sampled from an adult with an advanced solid tumor such as melanoma, head and neck, liver or kidney cancer.

The V and J genes are TRBV7-6 and TRBJ1-2; D unclear. Per the germline V gene, CDR1 is SGHVS and CDR2 is FNYEAQ. There are 13 residues in the CDR3. With 3 bases removed from V and 4 bases from J, the gap between germline ends came to 9 bases. The chain's CDR3 is CASSLRQTYGYTF. CDR3 in DNA: TGTGCCAGCAGCTTGCGGCAGACCTATGGCTACACCTTC.

This rearrangement joins TRBV5-3 to TRBJ2-5; 9 bases are a match to TRBD2. TRBV5-3 is an ORF, and what it does is uncertain. The trim removed 5 bases at V and 2 bases at J, leaving 7 bases unmatched. The CDR3 has 15 residues. The CDR3 region is CARSAGTSTQETQYF. The CDR3 DNA follows: TGTGCCAGAAGTGCCGGGACTAGCACACAAGAGACCCAGTACTTC.

Note on this clone: The junction departs from the called germline gene at one end, perhaps through a read error. V is TRBV28 and J is TRBJ1-1; D call uncertain. CDR1 MDHEN and CDR2 SYDVKM come from the germline V gene. This CDR3 spans 13 amino acids. The CDR3 protein is CASTLWFSTEAFF. In DNA form, the CDR3 reads TGTGCCAGCACTTTATGGTTTTCCACTGAAGCTTTCTTT.

V usage is TRBV14 and J usage is TRBJ2-7; D remains ambiguous. This CDR3 is built from 14 residues. The germline CDR1 and CDR2 sequences are SGHDN and FVKESK. V was clipped by 0 bases and J by 2 bases, with 8 bases between them. The CDR3, as DNA: TGTGCCAGCAGCCAAGAGGGATCTACCTACGAGCAGTACTTC. Its protein is CASSQEGSTYEQYF.

Here the CDR3 reads CASSLGSGGSQETQYF. The DNA for the CDR3 is TGTGCCAGCAGTTTGGGTAGCGGGGGGTCCCAAGAGACCCAGTACTTC. The gene calls are TRBV28 and TRBJ2-5; the match to TRBD2 covers 10 bases. Germline CDR1 and CDR2: MDHEN and SYDVKM. The V segment lost 3 bases and the J segment 1 base; nucleotides outside the gene matches: 5. CDR3 length: 16 residues.

CDR3: CASRAALNTGELFF. The CDR3 DNA reads TGTGCCAGCAGGGCTGCTTTGAACACCGGGGAGCTGTTTTTT. The chain has TRBV28 and TRBJ2-2; no firm D call. V dropped 6 bases and J dropped 1 base, with 9 bases sitting between them. Per germline, CDR1 MDHEN and CDR2 SYDVKM. CDR3 length equals 14 residues.

The chain employs TRBV7-9 and TRBJ2-3; D remains unclear. Germline V lookup: CDR1 SEHNR, CDR2 FQNEAQ (reference sequence). The V gene lost 1 base and the J gene lost 5 bases, with 13 bases spanning the gap. The CDR3 totals 15 residues. CDR3 loop: CASSLVSGRIDTQYF. DNA for the CDR3: TGTGCCAGCAGCTTAGTTTCTGGGCGGATAGATACGCAGTATTTT.

The V and J genes are TRBV9 and TRBJ2-6; 10 bases fit TRBD1. The V gene's germline CDR1 is SGDLS and CDR2 YYNGEE. There are 15 residues in the CDR3. Germline trimming cut 5 bases from V and 2 bases from J; bases unmatched to any gene: 1. CDR3 sequence reads: CASRTGGAGANVLTF. The CDR3 DNA reads TGTGCCAGCAGGACAGGGGGCGCTGGGGCCAACGTCCTGACTTTC. The variable domain in full, with the rest retrieved from reference TRBV9 and TRBJ2-6, is DSGVTQTPKHLITATGQRVTLRCSPRSGDLSVYWYQQSLDQGLQFLIQYYNGEERAKGNILERFSAQQFPDLHSELNLSSLELGDSALYFCASRTGGAGANVLTFGAGSRLTVL.

V is TRBV5-4 and J is TRBJ1-1, with 9 bases aligning to TRBD1. The CDR3 is made up of 13 amino acids. J lost 9 bases, V lost 3 bases, and 6 bases had no gene match. Germline CDR1 is SGHNT and CDR2 is YYREEE (reference sequence). DNA for the CDR3: TGTGCCAGCAGCTCGGAAAACAGGGGGCAAGCTTTCTTT. Translating it yields CASSSENRGQAFF.